The 2 T cell receptor beta chains reported below all come from one sample, sequenced in a study of blood T cell repertoires in COVID-19. Some clones are missing from TCRdb's copy, which holds only in-frame ones; the method was immunoSEQ multiplex PCR. The profile covers some 100,000 clones, with almost 85% appearing a single time and 6% to 7.5% taken by the ten largest. Sequencing was done on a sample of peripheral blood. Receptors originate from a man between 50 and 59 years old with active or convalescent COVID-19.

This clone was seen just once. The V call is TRBV6-5, the J call TRBJ2-3; no clear D. Per the germline V gene, CDR1 is MNHEY and CDR2 is SVGAGI. The V gene lost 4 bases and the J gene lost 4 bases, with 9 bases spanning the gap. This CDR3 comprises 13 residues. The CDR3 loop reads CASSFQRADTQYF. CDR3 bases: TGTGCCAGCAGTTTCCAGCGAGCAGATACGCAGTATTTT.

V is TRBV7-9 and J is TRBJ1-4; a possible D gene is TRBD1 (5 bases). This CDR3 has 16 residues. Germline CDR1 reads SEHNR; CDR2 reads FQNEAQ (reference sequence). The V gene lost 1 base and the J gene lost 1 base, with 10 bases spanning the gap. The CDR3 reads CASSLGSGGTNEKLFF. In nucleotides, the CDR3 is TGTGCCAGCAGCTTAGGATCGGGGGGAACTAATGAAAAACTGTTTTTT.